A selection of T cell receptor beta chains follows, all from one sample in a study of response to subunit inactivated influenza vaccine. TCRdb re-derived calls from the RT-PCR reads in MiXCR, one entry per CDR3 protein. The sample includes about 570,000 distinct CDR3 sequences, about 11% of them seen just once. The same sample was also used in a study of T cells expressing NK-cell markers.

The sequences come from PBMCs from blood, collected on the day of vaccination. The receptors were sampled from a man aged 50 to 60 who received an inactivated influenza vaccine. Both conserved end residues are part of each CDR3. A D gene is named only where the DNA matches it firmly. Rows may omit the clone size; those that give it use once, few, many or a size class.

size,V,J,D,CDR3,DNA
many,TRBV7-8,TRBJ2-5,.,CASSLTAQGVETQYF,TGTGCCAGCAGCTTAACTGCACAGGGCGTAGAGACCCAGTACTTC
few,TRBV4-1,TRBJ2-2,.,CASSQPGTKNTGELFF,TGCGCCAGCAGCCAACCCGGGACAAAGAACACCGGGGAGCTGTTTTTT
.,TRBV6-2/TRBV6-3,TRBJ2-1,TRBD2,CASSYRLAGAGNEQFF,TGTGCCAGCAGTTACCGACTAGCGGGAGCCGGGAATGAGCAGTTCTTC
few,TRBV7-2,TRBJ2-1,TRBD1,CASSIRQGGGDEQFF,TGTGCCAGCAGCATTCGACAGGGTGGGGGCGATGAGCAGTTCTTC
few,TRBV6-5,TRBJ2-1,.,CASSYGRPSYNEQFF,TGTGCCAGCAGTTACGGGAGACCCTCCTACAATGAGCAGTTCTTC
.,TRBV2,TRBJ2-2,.,CASSAAANTGELFF,TGTGCCAGCAGTGCCGCGGCGAACACCGGGGAGCTGTTTTTT
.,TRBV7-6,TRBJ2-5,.,CASRYTGQRQETQYF,TGTGCCAGCAGGTATACCGGACAGCGCCAAGAGACCCAGTACTTC
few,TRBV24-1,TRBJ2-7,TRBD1,CATSDLIWGQTPYEQYF,TGTGCCACCAGTGATTTGATTTGGGGACAGACACCCTACGAGCAGTACTTC
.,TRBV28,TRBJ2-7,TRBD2,CASSPVAGEGPYEQYF,TGTGCCAGCAGTCCAGTGGCGGGGGAAGGTCCCTACGAGCAGTACTTC
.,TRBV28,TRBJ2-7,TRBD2,CASSLWGTSGSVEQYF,TGTGCCAGCAGTTTATGGGGGACTAGCGGGAGTGTCGAGCAGTACTTC
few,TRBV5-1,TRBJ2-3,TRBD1,CASSRDSDRGRSTVQYF,TGCGCCAGCAGCAGGGACTCGGACAGGGGGCGTTCGACGGTTCAGTATTTT
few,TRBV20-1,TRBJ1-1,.,CSAKGLGALSSEAFF,TGCAGTGCAAAAGGGTTGGGGGCCCTTAGCTCTGAAGCTTTCTTT
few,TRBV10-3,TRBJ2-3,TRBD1,CAISETGISTDTQYF,TGTGCCATCAGCGAGACAGGGATTAGCACAGATACGCAGTATTTT
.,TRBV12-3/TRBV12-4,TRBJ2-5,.,CASSLNRAEGTQYF,TGTGCCAGCAGTTTGAACAGGGCCGAGGGGACCCAGTACTTC
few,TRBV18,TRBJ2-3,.,CASSPTRGKTGTDTQYF,TGTGCCAGCTCACCGACACGCGGAAAGACCGGGACAGATACGCAGTATTTT
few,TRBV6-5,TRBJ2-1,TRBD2,CASSWGRLAPQFF,TGTGCCAGCAGTTGGGGCCGACTAGCCCCGCAGTTCTTC
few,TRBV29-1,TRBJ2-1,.,CSVEGAVYNEQFF,TGCAGCGTTGAAGGGGCGGTCTACAATGAGCAGTTCTTC
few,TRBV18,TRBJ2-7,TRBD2,CASSPGLAGGDEQYF,TGTGCCAGCTCACCCGGGCTAGCGGGGGGGGACGAGCAGTACTTC
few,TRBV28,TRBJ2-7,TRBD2,CASSWTSGLSYEQYF,TGTGCCAGCAGTTGGACTAGCGGGCTCTCGTACGAGCAGTACTTC
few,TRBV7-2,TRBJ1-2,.,CASSPSVGYGYTF,TGTGCCAGCAGCCCGAGCGTGGGATATGGCTACACCTTC
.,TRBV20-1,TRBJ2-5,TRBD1,CSAIRQGNIIETQYF,TGCAGTGCTATTCGACAGGGGAACATTATCGAGACCCAGTACTTC
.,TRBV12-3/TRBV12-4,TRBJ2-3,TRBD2,CASSFRGGSADTQYF,TGTGCCAGCAGTTTCCGGGGCGGGAGCGCAGATACGCAGTATTTT
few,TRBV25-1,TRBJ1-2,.,CASSDGRGLDYYGYTF,TGTGCCAGCAGTGATGGCAGGGGACTTGATTACTATGGCTACACCTTC
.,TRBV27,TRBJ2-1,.,CASSLIPDNSEQFF,TGTGCCAGCAGTTTAATTCCGGACAACAGTGAGCAGTTCTTC
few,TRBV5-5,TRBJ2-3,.,CASSFGVDTQYF,TGTGCCAGCAGCTTCGGGGTGGATACGCAGTATTTT